Shown below are 22 T cell receptor beta chains from a single sample sequenced in a study of T-cell memory formation after mild COVID-19 (TCRdb year 2021). Receptor amplification or capture employed 5' RACE. The instrument was an Illumina NovaSeq 6000. In-frame beta chains were kept once TCRdb had trimmed the public reads at Q25 with fastp and called clones with MiXCR. Each CDR3 protein gets just one entry, which takes the most common genes and DNA from the rows behind it. The sample table lists 300,000 to 350,000 distinct CDR3 sequences, approximately 14% of them with a count of one. The ten most abundant clones make up 22% of the sample. Specimen: PBMCs or a T cell subset sorted from them (not recorded which). The receptors here all came from a man younger than 35 who had mild COVID-19 (a few samples of this study predate the infection). The sample titles of this study are shuffled in the database, so cell type and time point are left out; the donor was told from shared clones.

This chain joins TRBV7-2 and TRBJ2-5, with a possible D match to TRBD2 (5 bases). Germline assignment: CDR1 SGHTA and CDR2 FQGNSA. The CDR3 length is 13 residues. The V gene lost 5 bases and the J gene lost 2 bases, with 9 bases spanning the gap. The CDR3 here is CASSLDFQETQYF. The CDR3 region has the DNA TGTGCCAGCAGCCTGGACTTTCAAGAGACCCAGTACTTC.

The chain joins TRBV12-3 or TRBV12-4 to TRBJ2-1; 10 bases are shared with TRBD1. J was trimmed by 7 bases and V by 5 bases; bases with no gene match: 5. The CDR3 extends over 14 amino acids. CDR3 coding DNA: TGTGCCAGCAGTGCGACAGGGGGCAAAAATGAGCAGTTCTTC. Residues: CASSATGGKNEQFF.

This clonotype was seen a handful of times. V is TRBV5-1 and J is TRBJ2-7; TRBD1 matches at 9 bases. The CDR3 sequence is 16 residues long. CDR1 SGHRS and CDR2 YFSETQ come from the germline V gene. Trimming at V came to 4 bases and at J to 6 bases, leaving 14 bases not matched to a gene. As DNA, the CDR3 is TGCGCCAGCAGCACCGGGACAGGGTCGAGGGGAAGCGAGCAGTACTTC. It specifies CASSTGTGSRGSEQYF.

The rearrangement joins TRBV11-2 to TRBJ1-2; D not resolved. The CDR3 loop spans 15 amino acids. The germline V gene encodes CDR1 SGHAT and CDR2 FQNNGV. With 6 bases removed from V and 8 bases from J, the gap between germline ends came to 22 bases. The CDR3 protein is CASRDPWTKVRGYTF. CDR3 DNA sequence: TGTGCCAGCAGGGACCCCTGGACCAAGGTGCGGGGCTACACCTTC.

In its sample, this clonotype was seen a few times. V and J are TRBV5-6 and TRBJ1-2; the D is unclear. The CDR3 extends over 13 amino acids. Germline V gene lookup returns CDR1 SGHDT and CDR2 YYEEEE. The germline V and J ends were trimmed by 2 bases and 5 bases, with 10 bases remaining between them. This chain's CDR3 is CASSFPTEYGYTF. The DNA of the CDR3 is TGTGCCAGCAGCTTCCCAACAGAGTATGGCTACACCTTC.

The chain has TRBV6-2 or TRBV6-3 and TRBJ1-5, with D perhaps TRBD1 (6 bases). This CDR3 comprises 14 residues. Per germline, CDR1 MNHEY and CDR2 SVGEGT. Trimming pared 5 bases from V and 7 bases from J, leaving 15 bases between. CDR3: CASSRGPLRQPQHF. Here the CDR3 DNA reads TGTGCCAGCAGTCGGGGGCCTCTGAGGCAGCCCCAGCATTTT.

This chain joins TRBV20-1 and TRBJ1-1, with a weak D call TRBD1 (5 bases). Per germline, CDR1 DFQATT and CDR2 SNEGSKA (reference sequence). This CDR3 comprises 13 residues. Deletions cut 5 bases from V and 1 base from J, with 11 bases between. The CDR3 region is CSASGPRNTEAFF. The DNA for the CDR3 is TGCAGTGCTTCGGGACCGCGGAACACTGAAGCTTTCTTT.

This clonotype was found many times. J is TRBJ1-1 and V is TRBV12-3 or TRBV12-4; D unresolved. Trimming took 2 bases from V and 0 from J, leaving 19 bases between them. This CDR3 spans 18 amino acids. The CDR3 DNA follows: TGTGCCAGCAGTTTACCCCCGACGGGCCTCATCGTGAACACTGAAGCTTTCTTT. It yields the protein CASSLPPTGLIVNTEAFF.

The chain recombines TRBV20-1 with TRBJ1-1, with D perhaps matching TRBD1 (6 bases). Germline V gene sequence: CDR1 DFQATT, CDR2 SNEGSKA (reference sequence). There are 14 residues in the CDR3. V lost 1 base, J lost 4 bases, and 13 bases lay in between. CDR3 in amino acids: CSARVRGGGTEAFF. CDR3 coding DNA: TGCAGTGCTAGAGTTAGAGGGGGGGGCACTGAAGCTTTCTTT.

This chain connects TRBV9 to TRBJ1-6; possibly TRBD1 for D (6 bases). The V gene lost 1 base and the J gene lost 10 bases, with 12 bases spanning the gap. The CDR3 has 14 residues. The germline V gene encodes CDR1 SGDLS and CDR2 YYNGEE. Written as DNA, the CDR3 is TGTGCCAGCAGCGTACAGGGGTCGGAATCACCCCTCCACTTT. This encodes CASSVQGSESPLHF. Based on the CDR3 plus reference TRBV9 and TRBJ1-6, the full variable domain is DSGVTQTPKHLITATGQRVTLRCSPRSGDLSVYWYQQSLDQGLQFLIQYYNGEERAKGNILERFSAQQFPDLHSELNLSSLELGDSALYFCASSVQGSESPLHFGNGTRLTVT.

The table lists this clonotype with a few counts. The chain joins TRBV5-1 to TRBJ1-2; tentative D call: TRBD1 (5 bases). Trimming took 3 bases from V and 1 from J, leaving 10 bases between them. The CDR3 totals 14 residues. Germline lookup yields CDR1 SGHRS and CDR2 YFSETQ. CDR3 DNA sequence: TGCGCCAGCAGCTACGGGGGGGGTAACTATGGCTACACCTTC. It yields the protein CASSYGGGNYGYTF.

The J gene is TRBJ2-2, the V gene TRBV5-1, with 8 positions matching TRBD1. This CDR3 has 15 amino acids. V lost 0 bases and J lost 6; bases outside the gene matches: 4. Germline loops: CDR1 SGHRS, CDR2 YFSETQ. CDR3 sequence (DNA): TGCGCCAGCAGCTTGGGGACAGGGAGGTCCGGGGAGCTGTTTTTT. Amino acid sequence: CASSLGTGRSGELFF.

This clonotype has at least ten counts. V is TRBV11-2 and J is TRBJ1-1; D unresolved. Germline V gives CDR1 SGHAT, CDR2 FQNNGV. The V end was cut by 2 bases, the J end by 1 base, with 8 bases between. The length of the CDR3 is 14 residues. In DNA, the CDR3 is TGTGCCAGCAGCTTATTGTACGGGAACACTGAAGCTTTCTTT. The encoded protein is CASSLLYGNTEAFF.

J is TRBJ2-1 and V is TRBV5-1; the match to TRBD2 covers 7 bases. CDR1 is SGHRS, CDR2 YFSETQ, per germline. This CDR3 is 16 amino acids long. J was trimmed by 10 bases and V by 3 bases; bases with no gene match: 16. The DNA of the CDR3 is TGCGCCAGCAGCTCCTTGTCTAGCGGACCAATGACAGAGCAGTTCTTC. Translation: CASSSLSSGPMTEQFF.

The genes are TRBV10-3 and TRBJ2-3, with a weak D call TRBD1 (5 bases). Germline V CDR1 and CDR2: ENHRY, SYGVKD. This CDR3 contains 14 residues. The V end was cut by 0 bases, the J end by 5 bases, with 9 bases between. CDR3 residues: CAISESKGKDTQYF. The CDR3 DNA is TGTGCCATCAGTGAGTCGAAGGGGAAAGATACGCAGTATTTT.

This clonotype was counted only a few times. V gene TRBV9 combines with J gene TRBJ2-1, with 9 bases identical to TRBD1. This CDR3 is built from 14 residues. The trim removed 2 bases at V and 7 bases at J, leaving 4 bases unmatched. In germline, CDR1 is SGDLS, CDR2 YYNGEE. In nucleotides, the CDR3 is TGTGCCAGCAGCGTGGGACAGGGCCTTAATGAGCAGTTCTTC. Amino acids: CASSVGQGLNEQFF.

The J gene is TRBJ2-5, the V gene TRBV30; D ambiguous. This CDR3 is 12 amino acids long. With 7 bases removed from V and 1 base from J, the gap between germline ends came to 10 bases. In germline, CDR1 is GTSNPN, CDR2 SVGIG (reference sequence). The CDR3: CALGITQETQYF. The CDR3 region has the DNA TGTGCCTTGGGAATTACCCAAGAGACCCAGTACTTC.

V gene TRBV29-1 combines with J gene TRBJ1-1; 8 bases map to TRBD1. J lost 5 bases, V lost 4 bases, and 9 bases had no gene match. There are 14 residues in the CDR3. Germline V gene sequence: CDR1 SQVTM, CDR2 ANQGSEA. CDR3 region: CSVVSGGSRTEAFF. As DNA, the CDR3 is TGCAGCGTTGTATCAGGGGGCTCTAGGACTGAAGCTTTCTTT.

This clonotype occurred many times. The chain combines TRBV4-2 with TRBJ2-4, with 9 bases lining up with TRBD2. With 1 base clipped from V and 0 bases from J, the junction kept 7 bases outside the gene matches. The germline V gene encodes CDR1 LGHNA and CDR2 YNFKEQ. The CDR3 totals 18 residues. The CDR3 DNA reads as TGTGCCAGCAGCCAAGCCACGACTAGCGGCCCAGCCAAAAACATTCAGTACTTC. This sequence encodes CASSQATTSGPAKNIQYF.

As to this clonotype: Mismatch with germline at one junction end may stem from a read error. V gene TRBV3-1 combines with J gene TRBJ2-1; D unclear. Germline V gene sequence: CDR1 LGHDT, CDR2 YNNKEL (reference sequence). CDR3 length: 12 amino acids. The CDR3 sequence is CDPSDGYNEQFF. The CDR3, as DNA: TGCGACCCCTCGGACGGATACAATGAGCAGTTCTTC.

A note on this clonotype: The junction differs from germline at one of its ends, possibly a read error. The chain joins TRBV20-1 to TRBJ2-5, with 12 nucleotides matching TRBD2. Germline CDR1 and CDR2: DFQATT and SNEGSKA (reference sequence). CDR3 length: 10 residues. In DNA form, the CDR3 reads TGCAGTGCGGGTGGGACTAGCGGGCACTTC. It codes for CSAGGTSGHF.

The table lists this clonotype with a few counts. V usage is TRBV2 and J usage is TRBJ2-7; 8 bases match TRBD1. The length of the CDR3 is 13 residues. Germline CDR1 and CDR2: SNHLY and FYNNEI. Trimming cost V 5 bases and J 5 bases; bases outside gene matches: 5. The CDR3 loop is CASSRQGIDEQYV. In DNA, the CDR3 is TGTGCCAGCAGTAGACAGGGGATCGACGAGCAGTACGTC.